Following are 22 T cell receptor beta chains from one sample sequenced in a study of T cells in Graves' hyperthyroidism and ophthalmopathy. RNA transcripts provided the source from which TCR beta CDR3 regions were amplified. The HTBI primer set served for first-round RT-PCR of the TCR CDR3. One entry per CDR3 protein, called by TCRdb with MiXCR from the multiplex PCR reads. The sample includes under 300,000 distinct CDR3 sequences, less than 30% of them seen just once. What was sequenced was blood. These receptors came from a man in his forties with Graves' hyperthyroidism that later progressed to Graves' ophthalmopathy.

Ten or more counts support this clonotype. The chain employs TRBV6-2 or TRBV6-3 and TRBJ1-2, with D unresolved. Trimming left V 8 bases short and J 4 bases short, with 14 bases between. This CDR3 is built from 13 residues. Germline loops: CDR1 MNHEY, CDR2 SVGEGT. The CDR3 is CASRTSRGYGYTF. CDR3 nucleotides: TGTGCCAGCCGGACTTCCCGGGGCTATGGCTACACCTTC.

This clonotype has just a few counts. This chain connects TRBV11-2 to TRBJ2-5, with D perhaps assigned TRBD1 or TRBD2 (5 bases each). The CDR3 length is 15 residues. V lost 6 bases, J lost 2 bases, and 16 bases lay in between. Germline CDR1 and CDR2: SGHAT and FQNNGV. The CDR3 here is CASRPLGAGQETQYF. In DNA form, the CDR3 reads TGTGCCAGCAGACCACTAGGGGCCGGGCAAGAGACCCAGTACTTC.

The genes are TRBV12-3 or TRBV12-4 and TRBJ2-7, with D hard to call. Trimming left V 1 base short and J 2 bases short, with 9 bases between. The CDR3 is 14 amino acids. The CDR3 nucleotides are TGTGCCAGCAGTTTAGGGCTAACCGCCTACGAGCAGTACTTC. It is translated as CASSLGLTAYEQYF.

This clonotype was recorded many times. This chain joins TRBV6-2 or TRBV6-3 and TRBJ1-5, with D maybe TRBD1 (6 bases). Trimming stripped 6 bases from V and 4 bases from J, with 13 bases between. This CDR3 contains 14 residues. Germline-derived CDR1 and CDR2 are MNHEY and SVGEGT. The CDR3 loop is CASSRADRNQPQHF. CDR3 nucleotide sequence: TGTGCCAGCAGCCGCGCCGACAGGAATCAGCCCCAGCATTTT.

This clonotype was detected ten times or more. V is TRBV12-3 or TRBV12-4 and J is TRBJ2-7; D is perhaps TRBD1 (6 bases). V was cut by 7 bases and J by 2 bases, with 12 bases left in between. This CDR3 has 13 residues. This CDR3 is CASTRDTTYEQYF. The CDR3 DNA follows: TGTGCCAGCACCCGGGACACAACCTACGAGCAGTACTTC.

This clonotype was observed at least ten times. The genes are TRBV7-2 and TRBJ1-1; D is unresolved. This CDR3 comprises 15 residues. Trimming took off 0 bases at V and 5 bases at J, with 13 bases between the two ends. CDR1 and CDR2 from the germline V gene are SGHTA and FQGNSA. The CDR3 loop is CASSLAGRKGTEAFF. The DNA for the CDR3 is TGTGCCAGCAGCTTAGCTGGCAGAAAAGGGACTGAAGCTTTCTTT.

There are many counts of this clonotype. The V gene is TRBV11-3, the J gene TRBJ2-5, with D maybe TRBD2 (6 bases). Trimming cost V 1 base and J 5 bases, with 17 bases left between them. Germline V gene data show CDR1 as SGHNT and CDR2 as YENEEA. This CDR3 contains 16 residues. CDR3 region: CASSLGLALGGETQYF. CDR3 nucleotides: TGTGCCAGCAGCTTAGGTTTAGCCCTCGGAGGGGAGACCCAGTACTTC.

The rearrangement links TRBV6-1 to TRBJ2-7; tentative D call: TRBD1 (5 bases). Per the germline V gene, CDR1 is MNHNS and CDR2 is SASEGT. The CDR3 totals 13 residues. V lost 6 bases to trimming and J lost 1 base, with 10 bases between them. In DNA, the CDR3 is TGTGCCAGCAGGGGGCCCTTATCCTACGAGCAGTACTTC. Its translation: CASRGPLSYEQYF.

This clonotype was detected ten times or more. An end of the junction does not agree with germline; a read error may underlie this. V gene TRBV19 combines with J gene TRBJ1-1; D is uncertain. Looked up from germline, CDR1 is LNHDA and CDR2 is SQIVND (reference sequence). The length of the CDR3 is 13 residues. The CDR3: CASSPQRNAEAFF. DNA of the CDR3: TGTGCCAGTAGTCCCCAGAGGAACGCTGAAGCTTTCTTT.

This clonotype has ten or more counts. This chain joins TRBV18 and TRBJ2-7, with D maybe TRBD1 (7 bases). V was cut by 8 bases and J by 2 bases, with 16 bases left in between. CDR1 is KGHSH and CDR2 is LQKENI in the germline V gene. CDR3 size: 14 residues. The CDR3 nucleotides read TGTGCCAGCGCAGGGGGGTCAGGCCCCTACGAGCAGTACTTC. Protein product: CASAGGSGPYEQYF.

The chain couples TRBV20-1 to TRBJ2-7, with 12 nucleotides matching TRBD2. The CDR3 loop spans 16 amino acids. V lost 5 bases to trimming and J lost 2 bases; unmatched junction nucleotides: 10. CDR1 is DFQATT, CDR2 SNEGSKA, per germline (reference sequence). The CDR3 nucleotides are TGCAGTGCTCAAAAGTCGGCTAGCGGGAGGGCCTACGAGCAGTACTTC. Amino acid sequence: CSAQKSASGRAYEQYF.

This clonotype was recorded at least ten times. CDR3 sequence reads: CASSPRSGQGYEQYF. The CDR3 region has the DNA TGTGCCAGCTCACCGCGGTCGGGACAGGGCTACGAGCAGTACTTC. V usage is TRBV18 and J usage is TRBJ2-7; 9 positions match TRBD1. Germline V gene lookup returns CDR1 KGHSH and CDR2 LQKENI. This CDR3 spans 15 amino acids. V shed 3 bases, J shed 3 bases, and the junction held 6 bases outside the gene matches.

This clonotype was detected only a few times. V and J are TRBV19 and TRBJ1-1; D may be TRBD1 (6 bases). The CDR3 totals 13 residues. Trimming took off 8 bases at V and 1 base at J, with 11 bases between the two ends. Germline loops: CDR1 LNHDA, CDR2 SQIVND (reference sequence). The CDR3 coding sequence is TGTGCCAGTGCCAGGGGTAGGAACACTGAAGCTTTCTTT. Translation gives CASARGRNTEAFF.

This chain connects TRBV12-3 or TRBV12-4 to TRBJ2-5, with TRBD2 matching 8 bases. This CDR3 region has 14 residues. Trimming at V came to 3 bases and at J to 6 bases, leaving 6 bases not matched to a gene. The CDR3 DNA sequence: TGTGCCAGCAGTTTCCTCGGGGGGGCAAAGACCCAGTACTTC. The encoded protein is CASSFLGGAKTQYF.

This clonotype was detected ten times or more. The chain is built from TRBV28 and TRBJ1-5; 10 bases fit TRBD1. The CDR3 spans 17 residues. Germline CDR1 reads MDHEN; CDR2 reads SYDVKM. J was trimmed by 3 bases and V by 6 bases; bases with no gene match: 11. The CDR3 loop reads CASRGDGTGAPNQPQHF. CDR3 coding DNA: TGTGCCAGCAGAGGTGATGGGACAGGGGCCCCCAATCAGCCCCAGCATTTT.

At least ten counts were recorded for this clonotype. The genes are TRBV7-3 and TRBJ2-5, with D perhaps being TRBD1 or TRBD2 (6 bases each). With 2 bases removed from V and 2 bases from J, the gap between germline ends came to 15 bases. The CDR3 runs to 16 residues. Germline CDR1 is SGHTA and CDR2 is FQGTGA. CDR3 sequence: CASSLGRGQGQETQYF. The DNA for the CDR3 is TGTGCCAGCAGCTTAGGACGGGGGCAGGGGCAAGAGACCCAGTACTTC.

This clonotype has a count of ten or more. The rearrangement links TRBV15 to TRBJ1-1; D not resolved. Trimming cost V 2 bases and J 0 bases, with 7 bases left between them. The CDR3 covers 14 residues. Germline CDR1 LNHNV, CDR2 YYDKDF (reference sequence). The chain's CDR3 is CATSRTGLNTEAFF. The CDR3 bases are TGTGCCACCAGCAGAACGGGGTTGAACACTGAAGCTTTCTTT.

This clonotype was observed at least ten times. This chain links TRBV7-9 with TRBJ1-1; 7 bases are shared with TRBD1. The germline gives CDR1 SEHNR, CDR2 FQNEAQ (reference sequence). The CDR3 has 14 residues. J was trimmed by 0 bases and V by 6 bases; bases with no gene match: 4. The CDR3 nucleotides are TGTGCCAGCAGACGGGACAGCATGAACACTGAAGCTTTCTTT. Residues: CASRRDSMNTEAFF.

The rearrangement joins TRBV6-1 to TRBJ1-2, with TRBD1 matching 7 bases. The J segment lost 6 bases and the V segment lost 5 bases, leaving 12 bases of the junction unmatched. CDR3 size: 15 residues. Germline V gives CDR1 MNHNS, CDR2 SASEGT. The CDR3 DNA sequence: TGTGCCAGCAGTCCCGCCTCGACAGGGTTGAATGGCTACACCTTC. This encodes CASSPASTGLNGYTF.

This clonotype was seen repeatedly, ten times or more. The CDR3 DNA reads as TGTGCCAGCAGTGAGGACACTTCCCATCAGAACACTGAAGCTTTCTTT. It codes for CASSEDTSHQNTEAFF. The chain employs TRBV6-1 and TRBJ1-1; D is perhaps TRBD1 (5 bases). The CDR3 extends over 16 amino acids. V lost 3 bases and J 1 base, leaving 15 bases between the germline ends. Germline V CDR1 and CDR2: MNHNS, SASEGT.

The sample holds many counts of this clonotype. No DNA is shown, since the ends of the CDR3 on it are uncertain; the CDR3 is the one TCRdb lists. The chain combines TRBV11-2 with TRBJ2-7. The CDR3 is 17 residues long, counting both termini. The germline CDR1 and CDR2 sequences are SGHAT and FQNNGV. The CDR3: CASSLPLWEVSGYEQYF.

Concerning this clonotype: A much larger clone sits a single nucleotide away, making a read error possible. The chain has TRBV30 and TRBJ2-2; possible D gene TRBD2, 5 bases. Germline V gene sequence: CDR1 GTSNPN, CDR2 SVGIG (reference sequence). The CDR3 is 16 residues long. The CDR3 reads CAWSSPPTASPGELVF. The CDR3 nucleotides read TGTGCCTGGTCGAGCCCACCTACGGCTTCCCCCGGGGAGCTGGTTTTT.